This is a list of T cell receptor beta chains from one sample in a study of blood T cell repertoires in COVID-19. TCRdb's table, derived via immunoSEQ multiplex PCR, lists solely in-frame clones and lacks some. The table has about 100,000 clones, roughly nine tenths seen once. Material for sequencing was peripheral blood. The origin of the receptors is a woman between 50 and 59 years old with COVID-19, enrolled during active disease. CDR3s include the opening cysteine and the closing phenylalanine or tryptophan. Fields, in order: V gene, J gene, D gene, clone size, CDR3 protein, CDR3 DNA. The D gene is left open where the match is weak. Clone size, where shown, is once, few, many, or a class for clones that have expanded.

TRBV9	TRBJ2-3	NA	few	CASSVEAGTDTQYF	TGTGCCAGCAGCGTAGAGGCGGGAACAGATACGCAGTATTTT
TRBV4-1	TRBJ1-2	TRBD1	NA	CASSPGDRHGYTF	TGCGCCAGCAGCCCCGGGGACAGGCATGGCTACACCTTC
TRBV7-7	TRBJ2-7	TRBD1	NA	CASSPAYRGAYEQYF	TGTGCTAGCAGCCCCGCCTACAGGGGGGCCTACGAGCAGTACTTC
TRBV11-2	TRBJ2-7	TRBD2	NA	CASSGLAGGGSEQYF	TGTGCCAGCAGCGGTCTAGCGGGGGGCGGAAGCGAGCAGTACTTC
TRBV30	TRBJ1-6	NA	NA	CAWSAQGSYNSPLHF	TGTGCCTGGAGTGCCCAGGGGTCCTATAATTCACCCCTCCACTTT
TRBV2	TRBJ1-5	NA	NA	CASSWAVYQPQHF	TGTGCCAGCAGTTGGGCAGTTTATCAGCCCCAGCATTTT
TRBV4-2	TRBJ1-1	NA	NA	CASSQTGNTEAFF	TGTGCCAGCAGCCAGACAGGGAACACTGAAGCTTTCTTT
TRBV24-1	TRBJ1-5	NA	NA	CATSSPPGTYQPYSNQPQHF	TGTGCCACCAGTAGCCCCCCAGGGACATACCAGCCTTATAGCAATCAGCCCCAGCATTTT
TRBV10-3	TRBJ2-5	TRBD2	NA	CATEGLAGGIETQYF	TGTGCCACCGAGGGTCTAGCGGGGGGGATTGAGACCCAGTACTTC
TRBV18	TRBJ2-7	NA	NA	CASSPDIYEQYF	TGTGCCAGCTCACCAGACATTTACGAGCAGTACTTC
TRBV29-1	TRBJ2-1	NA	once	CSVHRDSYNEQFF	TGCAGCGTCCACAGAGACTCCTACAATGAGCAGTTCTTC
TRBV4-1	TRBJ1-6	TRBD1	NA	CASSQEPGQKNSPLHF	TGCGCCAGCAGCCAAGAGCCGGGACAGAAAAATTCACCCCTCCACTTT
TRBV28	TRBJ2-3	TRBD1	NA	CASSPDREYTDTQYF	TGTGCCAGCAGTCCCGACAGGGAGTACACAGATACGCAGTATTTT
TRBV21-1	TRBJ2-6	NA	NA	CASSSRQRSGANVLTF	TGTGCCAGCAGCTCTAGACAGCGCTCTGGGGCCAACGTCCTGACTTTC
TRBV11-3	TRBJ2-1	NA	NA	CASSLESNNEQFF	TGTGCCAGCAGCTTAGAGTCTAACAATGAGCAGTTCTTC
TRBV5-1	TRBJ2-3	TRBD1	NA	CASSKQGAGTDTQYF	TGCGCCAGCAGCAAACAGGGGGCCGGCACAGATACGCAGTATTTT
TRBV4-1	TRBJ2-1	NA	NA	CASSQDLAPYNEQFF	TGCGCCAGCAGCCAAGATCTAGCGCCTTACAATGAGCAGTTCTTC
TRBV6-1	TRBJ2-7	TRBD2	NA	CASNERGRYFYVEQYF	TGTGCCAGCAATGAGCGGGGTAGATATTTCTACGTCGAGCAGTACTTC
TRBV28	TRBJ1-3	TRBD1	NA	CASSLGTASGNTIYF	TGTGCCAGCAGCCTGGGGACAGCCTCTGGAAACACCATATATTTT
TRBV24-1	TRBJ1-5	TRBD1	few	CATSDTGEGNQPQHF	TGTGCCACCAGTGATACAGGGGAGGGCAATCAGCCCCAGCATTTT
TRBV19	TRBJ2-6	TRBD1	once	CASSEGQHSGANVLTF	TGTGCCAGTAGTGAGGGACAGCACTCTGGGGCCAACGTCCTGACTTTC
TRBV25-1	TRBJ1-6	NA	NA	CASTTEGGWNSPLHF	TGTGCCAGCACCACAGAGGGAGGATGGAATTCACCCCTCCACTTT
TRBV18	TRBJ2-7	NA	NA	CASSPMQGSYEQYF	TGTGCCAGCTCACCGATGCAGGGCTCCTACGAGCAGTACTTC
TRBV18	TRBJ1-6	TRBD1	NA	CASSPRTGGESYNSPLHF	TGTGCCAGCTCACCCCGGACAGGGGGCGAATCCTATAATTCACCCCTCCACTTT
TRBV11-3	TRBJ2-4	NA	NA	CASSPRGREEYIQYF	TGTGCCAGCAGCCCCCGGGGCAGGGAGGAATACATTCAGTACTTC
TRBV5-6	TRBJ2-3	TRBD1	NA	CASSSTGLLDTQYF	TGTGCCAGCAGCTCGACAGGGTTGCTAGATACGCAGTATTTT
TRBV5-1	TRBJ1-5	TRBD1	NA	CASSIGQGEPQHF	TGCGCCAGCAGCATCGGACAGGGCGAGCCCCAGCATTTT
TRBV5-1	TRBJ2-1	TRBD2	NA	CASSFLTSGARDEQFF	TGCGCCAGCAGCTTTCTGACTAGCGGGGCGCGAGACGAGCAGTTCTTC
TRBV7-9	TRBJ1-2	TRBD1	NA	CASSRDRDYGYTF	TGTGCCAGCAGCCGTGACAGGGACTATGGCTACACCTTC
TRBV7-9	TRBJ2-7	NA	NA	CASSLTGVAASSYEQYF	TGTGCCAGCAGCTTAACCGGGGTAGCGGCGAGCTCCTACGAGCAGTACTTC
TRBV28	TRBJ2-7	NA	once	CASNVFGTGEQYF	TGTGCCAGCAACGTTTTCGGTACAGGAGAGCAGTACTTC
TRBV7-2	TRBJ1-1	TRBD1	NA	CASSLLPVGQGPEAFF	TGTGCCAGCAGCCTCCTTCCCGTGGGACAGGGGCCTGAAGCTTTCTTT
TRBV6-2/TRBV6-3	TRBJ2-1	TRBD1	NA	CASSRTGQGTANEQFF	TGTGCCAGCAGTCGAACGGGACAGGGGACCGCCAATGAGCAGTTCTTC
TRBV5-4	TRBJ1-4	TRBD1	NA	CASSSKDRPFEKLFF	TGTGCCAGCAGCTCCAAGGACAGGCCGTTTGAAAAACTGTTTTTT
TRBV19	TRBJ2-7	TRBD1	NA	CASSDRGGAYEQYF	TGTGCCAGTAGTGACAGGGGAGGTGCCTACGAGCAGTACTTC
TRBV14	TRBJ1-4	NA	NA	CASSQVGGSEKLFF	TGTGCCAGCAGCCAAGTCGGAGGCAGCGAAAAACTGTTTTTT
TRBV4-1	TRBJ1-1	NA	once	CASSQGRWSTEAFF	TGCGCCAGCAGCCAAGGGAGGTGGAGCACTGAAGCTTTCTTT
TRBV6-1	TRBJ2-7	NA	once	CASSEERGNSYEQYF	TGTGCCAGCAGTGAAGAAAGGGGGAACTCCTACGAGCAGTACTTC
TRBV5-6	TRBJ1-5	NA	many	CASSLTGVRNQPQHF	TGTGCCAGCAGCCTGACAGGAGTTCGCAATCAGCCCCAGCATTTT
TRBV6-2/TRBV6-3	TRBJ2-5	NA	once	CASSHDKSSYQETQYF	TGTGCCAGCAGTCACGACAAGAGCTCGTACCAAGAGACCCAGTACTTC
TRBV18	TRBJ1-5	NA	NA	CASSPGWEGRTNQPQHF	TGTGCCAGCTCACCAGGGTGGGAGGGTCGGACCAATCAGCCCCAGCATTTT
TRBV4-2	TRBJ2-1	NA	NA	CASSQVGRNNEQFF	TGTGCCAGCAGCCAAGTAGGCAGGAACAATGAGCAGTTCTTC
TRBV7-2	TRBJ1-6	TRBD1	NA	CASSPQDRERSPLHF	TGTGCCAGCAGCCCCCAGGACAGGGAGCGATCACCCCTCCACTTT
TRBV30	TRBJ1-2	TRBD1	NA	CAAGQGAVNYGYTF	TGTGCCGCCGGACAGGGGGCGGTTAACTATGGCTACACCTTC
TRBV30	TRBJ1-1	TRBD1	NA	CAWRGGGRGAFF	TGTGCCTGGAGAGGAGGGGGCAGGGGTGCTTTCTTT
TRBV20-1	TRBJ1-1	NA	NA	CSASPASGGTTEAFF	TGCAGTGCTAGTCCCGCATCGGGGGGGACCACTGAAGCTTTCTTT
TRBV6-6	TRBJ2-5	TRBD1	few	CASSDIDRGGTQYF	TGTGCCAGCAGCGATATCGACAGGGGTGGGACCCAGTACTTC
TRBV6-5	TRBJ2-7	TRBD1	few	CASYRGNYEQYF	TGTGCCAGTTACAGGGGGAACTACGAGCAGTACTTC
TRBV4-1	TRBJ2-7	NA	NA	CASSQDPSPKQYF	TGCGCCAGCAGCCAAGATCCTAGCCCGAAGCAGTACTTC
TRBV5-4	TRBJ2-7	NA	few	CASSLKGGSYEQYF	TGTGCCAGCAGCTTGAAAGGGGGCTCCTACGAGCAGTACTTC
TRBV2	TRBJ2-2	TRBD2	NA	CASSARLAGAGTGELFF	TGTGCCAGCAGTGCTAGACTAGCGGGGGCGGGCACCGGGGAGCTGTTTTTT
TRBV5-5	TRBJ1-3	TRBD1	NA	CASSWGDSRNTIYF	TGTGCCAGCAGTTGGGGGGACAGTCGAAACACCATATATTTT
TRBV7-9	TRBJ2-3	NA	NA	CASSLRGETDTQYF	TGTGCCAGCAGCCTACGGGGAGAAACAGATACGCAGTATTTT
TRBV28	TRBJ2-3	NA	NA	CASSFTQASTDTQYF	TGTGCCAGCAGTTTTACGCAGGCCTCCACAGATACGCAGTATTTT
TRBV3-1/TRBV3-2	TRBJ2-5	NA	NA	CASRPGAGQQETQYF	TGTGCCAGCAGACCAGGGGCAGGACAACAAGAGACCCAGTACTTC
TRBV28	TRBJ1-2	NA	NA	CASTMTGNGYTF	TGTGCCAGCACAATGACGGGGAACGGCTACACCTTC
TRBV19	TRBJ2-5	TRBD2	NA	CASIPSSGAQETQYF	TGTGCCAGTATCCCTTCGAGCGGGGCTCAAGAGACCCAGTACTTC
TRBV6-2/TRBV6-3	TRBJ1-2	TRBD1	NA	CASSDREYGYTF	TGTGCCAGCAGCGACAGGGAATATGGCTACACCTTC
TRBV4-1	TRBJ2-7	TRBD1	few	CASSHGTASEQYF	TGCGCCAGCAGCCACGGGACAGCTTCCGAGCAGTACTTC
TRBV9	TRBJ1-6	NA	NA	CASSVDGRTYNSPLHF	TGTGCCAGCAGCGTAGACGGCAGGACCTATAATTCACCCCTCCACTTT